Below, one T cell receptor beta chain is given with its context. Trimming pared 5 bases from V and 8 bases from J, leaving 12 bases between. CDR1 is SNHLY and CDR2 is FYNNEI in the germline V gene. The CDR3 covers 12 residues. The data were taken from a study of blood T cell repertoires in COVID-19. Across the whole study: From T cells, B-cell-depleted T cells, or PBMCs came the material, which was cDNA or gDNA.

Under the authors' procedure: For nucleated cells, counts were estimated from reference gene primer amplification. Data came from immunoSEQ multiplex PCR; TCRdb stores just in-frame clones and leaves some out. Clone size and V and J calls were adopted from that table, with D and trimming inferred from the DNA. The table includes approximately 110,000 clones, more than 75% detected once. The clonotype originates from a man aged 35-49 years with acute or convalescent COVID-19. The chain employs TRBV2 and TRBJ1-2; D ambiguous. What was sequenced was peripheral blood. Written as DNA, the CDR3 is TGTGCCAGCAGTTGGTCACGAGAAGGCTACACCTTC. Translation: CASSWSREGYTF.